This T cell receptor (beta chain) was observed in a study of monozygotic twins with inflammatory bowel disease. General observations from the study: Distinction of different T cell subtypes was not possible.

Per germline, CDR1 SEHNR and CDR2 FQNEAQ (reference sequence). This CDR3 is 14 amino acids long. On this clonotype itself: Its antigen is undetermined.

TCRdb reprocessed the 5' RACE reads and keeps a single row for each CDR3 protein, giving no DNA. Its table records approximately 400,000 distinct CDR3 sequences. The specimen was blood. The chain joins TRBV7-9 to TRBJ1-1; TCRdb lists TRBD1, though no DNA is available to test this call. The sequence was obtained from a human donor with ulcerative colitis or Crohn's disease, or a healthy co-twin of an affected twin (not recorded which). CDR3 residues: CASEGGVGNTEAFF.